The clone carrying this T cell receptor beta chain was seen just once. This sample was taken from a study of blood T cell repertoires in COVID-19. The overall study: The samples span acute and convalescent COVID-19 from the United States, Italy and Spain. The cDNA or gDNA used as material had been derived from T cells, B-cell-depleted T cells, or PBMCs.

Per the original data handling: Scientists estimated how many nucleated cells there were by amplifying reference gene primers. Measured with immunoSEQ multiplex PCR; TCRdb has only the in-frame clones, and not every one. V, J and clone size derive from that table, while D and trimming were established from the DNA sequence. Counted here are 250,000 or so clones, 84% occurring once; the ten biggest clones make up 1.5%. Per the germline V gene, CDR1 is SGHTA and CDR2 is FQGNSA. The CDR3 consists of 13 residues. V was trimmed by 5 bases and J by 11 bases, leaving 18 bases between them. Sequencing input: peripheral blood. The receptor was derived from a woman in her thirties or forties who had recovered from COVID-19. The chain links TRBV7-2 to TRBJ1-1; D perhaps matches TRBD1 (5 bases). In nucleotides, the CDR3 is TGTGCCAGCAGCACCCGACGGCCGGAGGGGGCTTTCTTT. This codes for CASSTRRPEGAFF.